This is a list of T cell receptor beta chains from one sample in a study of CD8 T cells in Susac syndrome. Each CDR3 protein gets one entry after TCRdb re-called the immunoSEQ multiplex PCR reads with MiXCR. The data show roughly 52,000 distinct CDR3 sequences, over 90% seen once. Sequencing was carried out using CD8+ T cells from PBMCs. The receptors come from a human donor with Susac syndrome. Both conserved end residues are part of each CDR3. The D gene is left open where the match is weak. The size entry is marked missing in some rows and otherwise reads once, few, many or a size class.

V gene,D gene,CDR3 length,clone size,J gene,CDR3 protein,CDR3 DNA
TRBV29-1,.,12,.,TRBJ2-7,CSVLGDFVEQYF,TGCAGCGTTCTGGGCGATTTCGTCGAGCAGTACTTC
TRBV5-4,.,12,.,TRBJ1-2,CASTAGSSGYTF,TGTGCCAGCACCGCGGGATCATCGGGCTACACCTTC
TRBV27,.,13,few,TRBJ1-1,CASSLGPNTEAFF,TGTGCCAGCAGTTTGGGGCCGAACACTGAAGCTTTCTTT
TRBV7-3,.,19,once,TRBJ2-6,CASSPVRDAGYSGANVLTF,TGTGCCAGCAGCCCGGTCCGGGACGCAGGATACTCTGGGGCCAACGTCCTGACTTTC
TRBV6-6,TRBD2,16,.,TRBJ2-3,CASRIAGGSGTDTQYF,TGTGCCAGCAGAATAGCGGGGGGGTCGGGCACAGATACGCAGTATTTT
TRBV6-6,TRBD1,13,.,TRBJ1-5,CASDDRGNQPQHF,TGTGCCAGCGACGACAGGGGCAATCAGCCCCAGCATTTT
TRBV4-1,.,14,.,TRBJ1-2,CASSHGQGAYGYTF,TGCGCCAGCAGCCACGGGCAGGGCGCTTATGGCTACACCTTC
TRBV20-1,.,12,.,TRBJ2-5,CSARALQETQYF,TGCAGTGCTAGAGCGCTACAAGAGACCCAGTACTTC
TRBV30,.,13,.,TRBJ1-5,CAWSVFGDRPQHF,TGTGCCTGGAGTGTATTCGGGGATCGGCCCCAGCATTTT
TRBV6-1,.,12,.,TRBJ2-7,CASSPGTGEQYF,TGTGCCAGCAGCCCGGGGACTGGCGAGCAGTACTTC
TRBV10-2,.,13,.,TRBJ1-6,CASNRGDNSPLHF,TGCGCCAGCAATCGGGGTGACAATTCACCCCTCCACTTT
TRBV19,.,13,once,TRBJ1-5,CATGRARDQPQHF,TGTGCCACGGGGAGAGCGCGGGATCAGCCCCAGCATTTT
TRBV9,TRBD2,18,.,TRBJ2-1,CASSSSVAGGLRYNEQFF,TGTGCCAGCAGCTCCTCCGTAGCGGGGGGGCTCAGGTACAATGAGCAGTTCTTC
TRBV5-6,.,13,.,TRBJ1-2,CASRIQGDYGYTF,TGTGCCAGCAGAATTCAGGGCGACTATGGCTACACCTTC
TRBV20-1,TRBD2,15,.,TRBJ2-1,CSASARLAGQNEQFF,TGCAGTGCTAGCGCACGGCTAGCGGGGCAAAATGAGCAGTTCTTC
TRBV15,TRBD1,14,.,TRBJ1-2,CATSATGTNYGYTF,TGTGCCACCAGCGCGACAGGGACCAACTATGGCTACACCTTC
TRBV13,TRBD1,13,.,TRBJ1-2,CASSLARGQGYTF,TGTGCCAGCAGCTTGGCCAGGGGGCAAGGCTACACCTTC
TRBV9,TRBD1,14,.,TRBJ2-4,CASSAGQGRDIQYF,TGTGCCAGCAGCGCGGGACAGGGGCGAGACATTCAGTACTTC
TRBV2,TRBD1,14,.,TRBJ2-1,CATLRQGRDNEQFF,TGTGCCACCCTAAGACAGGGACGTGACAATGAGCAGTTCTTC
TRBV9,.,15,.,TRBJ2-2,CASTTGGPPTGELFF,TGTGCCAGCACCACCGGAGGGCCTCCAACCGGGGAGCTGTTTTTT
TRBV5-4,TRBD2,19,few,TRBJ2-5,CASSLAWASGGAFQETQYF,TGTGCCAGCAGCTTGGCCTGGGCTAGCGGGGGGGCCTTCCAAGAGACCCAGTACTTC
TRBV12-5,TRBD2,14,.,TRBJ2-1,CASGNSGGASEQFF,TGTGCTAGTGGCAATAGCGGGGGGGCCAGTGAGCAGTTCTTC
TRBV24-1,.,10,.,TRBJ2-7,CATQGNEQYF,TGTGCCACCCAGGGCAATGAGCAGTACTTC
TRBV5-6,TRBD1,15,.,TRBJ1-1,CASSLPRGMNTEAFF,TGTGCCAGCAGCTTGCCCAGGGGGATGAACACTGAAGCTTTCTTT
TRBV30,TRBD1,11,.,TRBJ2-1,CLRGQGNEQFF,TGTTTACGGGGACAGGGGAATGAGCAGTTCTTC
TRBV15,TRBD1,16,.,TRBJ1-2,CATSSEDRGRSDGYTF,TGTGCCACCAGCAGTGAGGACAGGGGGCGCTCGGATGGCTACACCTTC
TRBV12-3/TRBV12-4,TRBD2,14,once,TRBJ2-5,CASSRTSGAETQYF,TGTGCCAGCAGCAGGACTAGCGGGGCGGAGACCCAGTACTTC
TRBV4-2,.,16,.,TRBJ1-4,CASRQEDRGTNEKLFF,TGTGCCAGCAGACAGGAGGACCGGGGAACTAATGAAAAACTGTTTTTT
TRBV6-2/TRBV6-3,.,12,.,TRBJ2-2,CASGFLAGELFF,TGTGCCAGCGGCTTCCTGGCCGGGGAGCTGTTTTTT
TRBV30,.,15,.,TRBJ1-5,CAWTGQRSKNQPQHF,TGTGCCTGGACAGGCCAACGGTCTAAGAATCAGCCCCAGCATTTT
TRBV30,.,16,.,TRBJ2-7,CAWSDVVGPLSYEQYF,TGTGCCTGGAGTGATGTAGTGGGACCATTATCCTACGAGCAGTACTTC
TRBV4-1,.,15,once,TRBJ1-2,CASSQIGTENDGYTF,TGCGCCAGCAGCCAAATCGGGACGGAGAACGATGGCTACACCTTC
TRBV5-4,.,12,.,TRBJ2-7,CASSRGALEQYF,TGTGCCAGCAGCCGGGGAGCCCTAGAGCAGTACTTC
TRBV6-6,TRBD2,16,once,TRBJ2-7,CASSLRTSGGVDEQYF,TGTGCCAGCAGTCTCCGGACTAGCGGGGGGGTCGACGAGCAGTACTTC
TRBV29-1,.,13,.,TRBJ1-2,CSVEARDNYGYTF,TGCAGCGTTGAGGCCAGGGATAACTATGGCTACACCTTC
TRBV30,.,15,.,TRBJ2-2,CAWTRGVTNTGELFF,TGTGCCTGGACAAGGGGGGTAACGAACACCGGGGAGCTGTTTTTT
TRBV7-8,.,16,.,TRBJ2-1,CASSTRLSQAHNEQFF,TGTGCCAGCAGCACGCGACTGTCCCAGGCCCACAATGAGCAGTTCTTC
TRBV7-9,.,15,.,TRBJ2-1,CASRQTRDIYNEQFF,TGTGCCAGCAGACAGACTCGGGACATCTACAATGAGCAGTTCTTC
TRBV10-3,.,15,once,TRBJ2-1,CAITPDTSSYNEQFF,TGTGCCATCACCCCGGACACGAGCTCCTACAATGAGCAGTTCTTC
TRBV30,.,15,.,TRBJ1-1,CAWSAHPGVMAEAFF,TGTGCCTGGAGTGCCCATCCAGGGGTTATGGCTGAAGCTTTCTTT